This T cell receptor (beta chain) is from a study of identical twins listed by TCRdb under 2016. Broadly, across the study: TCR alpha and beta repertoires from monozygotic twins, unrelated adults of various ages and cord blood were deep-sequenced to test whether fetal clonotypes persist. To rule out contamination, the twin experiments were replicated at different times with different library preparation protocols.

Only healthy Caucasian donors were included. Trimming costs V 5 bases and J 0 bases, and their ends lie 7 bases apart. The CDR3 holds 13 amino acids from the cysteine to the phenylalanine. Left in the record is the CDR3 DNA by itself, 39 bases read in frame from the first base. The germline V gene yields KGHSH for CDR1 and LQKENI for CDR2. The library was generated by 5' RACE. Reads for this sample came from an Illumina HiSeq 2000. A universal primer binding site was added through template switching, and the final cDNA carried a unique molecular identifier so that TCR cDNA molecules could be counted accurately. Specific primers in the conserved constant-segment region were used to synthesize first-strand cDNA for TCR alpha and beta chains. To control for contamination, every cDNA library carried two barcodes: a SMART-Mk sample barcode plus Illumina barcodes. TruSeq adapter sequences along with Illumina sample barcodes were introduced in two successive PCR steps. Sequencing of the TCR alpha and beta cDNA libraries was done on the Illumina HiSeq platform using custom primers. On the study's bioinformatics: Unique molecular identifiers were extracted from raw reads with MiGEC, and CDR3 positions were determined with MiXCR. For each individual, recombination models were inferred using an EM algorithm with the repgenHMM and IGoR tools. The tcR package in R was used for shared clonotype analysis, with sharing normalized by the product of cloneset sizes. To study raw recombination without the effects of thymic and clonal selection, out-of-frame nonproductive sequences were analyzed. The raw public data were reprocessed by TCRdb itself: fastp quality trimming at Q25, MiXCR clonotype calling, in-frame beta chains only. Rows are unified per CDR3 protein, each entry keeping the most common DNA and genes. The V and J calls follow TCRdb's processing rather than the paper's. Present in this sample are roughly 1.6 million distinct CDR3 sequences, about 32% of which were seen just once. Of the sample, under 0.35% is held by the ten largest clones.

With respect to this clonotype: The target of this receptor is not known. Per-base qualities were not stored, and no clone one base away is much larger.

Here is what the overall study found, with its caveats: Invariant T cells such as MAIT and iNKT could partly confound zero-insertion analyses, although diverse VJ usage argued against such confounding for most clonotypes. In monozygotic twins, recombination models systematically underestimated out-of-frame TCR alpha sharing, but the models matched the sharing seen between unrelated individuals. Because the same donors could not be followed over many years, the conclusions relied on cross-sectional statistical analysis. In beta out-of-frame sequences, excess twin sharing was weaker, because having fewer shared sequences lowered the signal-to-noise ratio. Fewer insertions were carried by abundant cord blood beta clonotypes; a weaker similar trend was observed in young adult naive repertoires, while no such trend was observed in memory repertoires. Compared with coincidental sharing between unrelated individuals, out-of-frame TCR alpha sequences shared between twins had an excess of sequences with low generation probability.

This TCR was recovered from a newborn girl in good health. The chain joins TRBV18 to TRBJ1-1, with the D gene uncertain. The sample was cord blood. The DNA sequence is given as TGTGCCAGCTCAGCAGAACTGAACACTGAAGCTTTCTTT. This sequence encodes CASSAELNTEAFF.